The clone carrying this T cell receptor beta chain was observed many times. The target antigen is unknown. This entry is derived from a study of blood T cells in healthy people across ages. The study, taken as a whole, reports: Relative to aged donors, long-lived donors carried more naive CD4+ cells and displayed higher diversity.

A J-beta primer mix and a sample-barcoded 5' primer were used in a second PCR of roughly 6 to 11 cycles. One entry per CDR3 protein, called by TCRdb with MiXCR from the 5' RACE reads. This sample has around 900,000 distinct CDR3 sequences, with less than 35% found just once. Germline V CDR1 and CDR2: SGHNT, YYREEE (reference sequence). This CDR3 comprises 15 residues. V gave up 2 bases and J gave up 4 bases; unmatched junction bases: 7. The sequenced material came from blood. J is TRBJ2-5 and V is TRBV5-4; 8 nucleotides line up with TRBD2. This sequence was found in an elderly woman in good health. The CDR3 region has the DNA TGTGCCAGCAGCTTATCGGGGGGGCGCTTAGAGACCCAGTACTTC. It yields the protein CASSLSGGRLETQYF. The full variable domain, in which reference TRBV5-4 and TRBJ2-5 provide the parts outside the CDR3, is ETGVTQSPTHLIKTRGQQVTLRCSSQSGHNTVSWYQQALGQGPQFIFQYYREEENGRGNFPPRFSGLQFPNYSSELNVNALELDDSALYLCASSLSGGRLETQYFGPGTRLLVL.